What follows are 24 T cell receptor beta chains derived from one specimen sequenced in a study of tumor and adjacent non-tumor tissue in lung cancer. RNA was extracted from bulk tissue without any cell sorting. The library came from three nested PCR rounds adapted from ARM-PCR protocols. MiXCR, applied by TCRdb to the multiplex PCR reads, yields one record per CDR3 protein. The table records 65,000 to 80,000 distinct CDR3 sequences, roughly 73% of them present only once. The sample comprised lung tumor tissue. These receptors originate from a man between 60 and 75 years old with non-small cell lung cancer.

As to this clonotype: The germline gene is not matched at one end of the junction; a read error may be the cause. The V call is TRBV20-1, the J call TRBJ2-3, with D possibly TRBD2 on 6 matching bases. Germline V gene sequence: CDR1 DFQATT, CDR2 SNEGSKA (reference sequence). CDR3 size: 17 residues. The CDR3 sequence: CSVRNPVGSGQRDTQYF. In DNA, the CDR3 is TGCAGTGTTAGAAATCCGGTGGGCAGCGGGCAGCGTGATACGCAGTATTTT.

As concerns this clonotype: A much larger clonotype is one base distant, so this may be a read error. The rearrangement uses TRBV7-8 and TRBJ2-3, with D perhaps TRBD2 (5 bases). There are 11 residues in the CDR3. Germline CDR1 SGHVS, CDR2 FQNEAQ. The CDR3 region is CASSQKAAQCF. The CDR3 region has the DNA TGTGCCAGCAGCCAAAAAGCGGCGCAGTGTTTT.

To note about this clonotype: This may arise from a read error, as a much more abundant clone is one base away. This chain joins TRBV7-9 and TRBJ2-7, with D possibly called TRBD1 or TRBD2 (7 bases each). CDR3 length equals 14 residues. Germline V lookup: CDR1 SEHNR, CDR2 FQNEAQ (reference sequence). The CDR3 sequence is CVSSLRQGAGEQYF. For the CDR3, the DNA is TGTGTCAGCAGCCTCAGACAGGGAGCGGGGGAGCAGTACTTC.

Comments on this clonotype: A much larger clone lies one base from this, so it may be a read error. V usage is TRBV12-5 and J usage is TRBJ2-1; possibly TRBD1 or TRBD2 for D (5 bases each). The CDR3 runs to 18 residues. Germline loops: CDR1 LGHNT, CDR2 FRNRAP. With 1 base removed from V and 6 bases from J, the gap between germline ends came to 22 bases. The CDR3 nucleotides are TGTGCTAGTGGTTTGGCCTCCTCCGGGACCGAACATATCAATGAGCAGTTCTTC. This codes for CASGLASSGTEHINEQFF.

In its sample, this clonotype was seen a few times. V gene TRBV14 combines with J gene TRBJ2-1; D is possibly TRBD1 (7 bases). CDR3 size: 15 residues. V was shortened by 3 bases and J by 8 bases, with 17 bases between the two germline ends. CDR1 SGHDN and CDR2 FVKESK come from the germline V gene. The CDR3: CASSHTSRGADEQFF. CDR3 bases: TGTGCCAGCAGCCATACTAGCAGGGGGGCCGATGAGCAGTTCTTC.

Worth noting for this clonotype: The junction departs from germline at one end; a sequencing error may be responsible. The CDR3 loop is CDSSSIQAGATDTQYF. In DNA, the CDR3 is TGTGACAGCAGTTCCATTCAGGCGGGAGCTACAGATACGCAGTATTTT. The V call is TRBV6-2 or TRBV6-3, the J call TRBJ2-3, with TRBD2 identical over 7 bases. The germline V gene encodes CDR1 MNHEY and CDR2 SVGEGT. CDR3 length: 16 amino acids.

This clonotype was seen a few times. The genes are TRBV20-1 and TRBJ1-1, with 7 positions matching TRBD1. Germline V CDR1 and CDR2: DFQATT, SNEGSKA (reference sequence). This CDR3 region has 17 residues. CDR3: CRAGVRGRGRMNTEAFF. Here the CDR3 DNA reads TGCAGGGCTGGAGTGAGGGGGCGCGGGCGAATGAACACTGAAGCTTTCTTT.

As for this clonotype: At one end, the junction sequence differs from germline, possibly due to a read error. The J gene is TRBJ2-1, the V gene TRBV6-1, with D uncertain. Germline values: CDR1 MNHNS, CDR2 SASEGT. The CDR3 loop spans 15 amino acids. Here the CDR3 reads CASSETASAYNEHFF. The DNA for the CDR3 is TGTGCCAGTAGTGAAACGGCGTCCGCCTACAATGAGCACTTCTTC.

Remarks on this clonotype: A read error may produce the germline difference seen at one junction end. This rearrangement joins TRBV6-5 to TRBJ2-7; D is undetermined. The CDR3 is 14 residues long. Germline V gene data show CDR1 as MNHEY and CDR2 as SVGAGI. The CDR3 loop reads CTSSYKRKSYEQYF. In nucleotides, the CDR3 is TGTACCAGCAGTTACAAACGGAAGTCCTACGAGCAGTACTTC.

Notes on this clonotype: A much more abundant neighbour one base away suggests this may be a read error. The chain links TRBV28 to TRBJ1-4, with D perhaps TRBD1 (5 bases). This CDR3 comprises 14 residues. Germline-derived CDR1 and CDR2 are MDHEN and SYDVKM. V was pared by 1 base and J by 7 bases, with 10 bases between. CDR3 nucleotides: TGTGCCAGCAGTTTATTAGGTGGGGGTGAAAAACTGTTTTTT. Amino acid sequence: CASSLLGGGEKLFF.

In regard to this clonotype: Since a much larger clone is just one base distant, this may be a read error. J is TRBJ2-7 and V is TRBV28; D is uncertain. The V and J ends lost 6 bases and 5 bases respectively, with 14 bases between them. CDR3 length: 13 residues. Looked up from germline, CDR1 is MDHEN and CDR2 is SYDVKM. The CDR3 region is CASSLSVLDEQYF. The CDR3 coding sequence is TGTGCCAGCAGCCTATCGGTTTTGGACGAGCAGTACTTC.

Concerning this clonotype: The germline gene is not matched at one end of the junction; a read error may be the cause. The rearrangement links TRBV20-1 to TRBJ1-5; D ambiguous. CDR1 and CDR2 (germline): DFQATT, SNEGSKA (reference sequence). The CDR3 sequence is 12 residues long. CDR3 sequence (DNA): TGCAGTACTAGAGAAGGGAAGACGCCCCAGCATTTT. The encoded protein is CSTREGKTPQHF.

Notes on this clonotype: At one boundary the junction diverges from the germline segment, which might be a read error. The chain is built from TRBV6-5 and TRBJ1-3; D uncertain. This CDR3 is 15 amino acids long. Looked up from germline, CDR1 is MNHEY and CDR2 is SVGAGI. Here the CDR3 DNA reads TGTGCCAACAGTTACTCCAGAAGATCTGGAAACATCATATATTTT. Translating it yields CANSYSRRSGNIIYF.

V usage is TRBV20-1 and J usage is TRBJ2-1, with TRBD2 as a possible D gene (6 bases). V lost 1 base to trimming and J lost 6 bases, with 22 bases between them. The CDR3 has 17 residues. Germline V gene lookup returns CDR1 DFQATT and CDR2 SNEGSKA (reference sequence). The CDR3 loop is CSARGLRELMRGNEQFF. The CDR3 DNA reads TGCAGTGCTAGAGGCCTTAGAGAGCTCATGCGGGGCAATGAGCAGTTCTTC.

As for this clonotype: Without the conserved terminal phenylalanine or tryptophan, this CDR3 likely stems from a read error. The rearrangement links TRBV20-1 to TRBJ1-3, with D tentatively TRBD1 (6 bases). Looked up from germline, CDR1 is DFQATT and CDR2 is SNEGSKA (reference sequence). V was trimmed by 8 bases and J by 4 bases, leaving 18 bases between them. This CDR3 region has 14 residues. The CDR3 DNA sequence: TGCAGTACACGGGGCAGGGGACTCGGAAACACCATATATTTA. As protein: CSTRGRGLGNTIYL.

On this clonotype: The germline gene is not matched at one end of the junction; a read error may be the cause. The chain is built from TRBV10-1 and TRBJ2-7; perhaps TRBD2 as D (6 bases). CDR1 WNHNN and CDR2 SYGVQD come from the germline V gene (reference sequence). This CDR3 is built from 15 residues. CDR3 sequence reads: CVSSNRRETTYEQYF. The CDR3 nucleotides read TGCGTCAGCAGTAACCGACGGGAGACAACCTACGAGCAGTACTTC.

Remarks on this clonotype: A read error is possible here, since a much larger clone lies one base away. This chain joins TRBV6-2 or TRBV6-3 and TRBJ2-1; D may match TRBD1 or TRBD2 (5 bases each). The CDR3 sequence is 15 residues long. CDR1 is MNHEY, CDR2 SVGEGT, per germline. V lost 8 bases to trimming and J lost 3 bases, with 17 bases between them. The CDR3 sequence: CASGTGTEFYNEQFF. CDR3 nucleotide sequence: TGTGCCAGCGGGACCGGGACGGAATTCTACAATGAGCAGTTCTTC.

This clonotype was counted ten times or more. This may come from a read error, since a much larger clone is one base off. The rearrangement joins TRBV12-3 or TRBV12-4 to TRBJ2-7, with no clear D. The CDR3 is made up of 11 amino acids. V was trimmed by 8 bases and J by 5 bases, leaving 10 bases between them. CDR3 sequence: CASGKTNEQYF. The CDR3 DNA sequence: TGTGCCAGCGGGAAGACCAACGAGCAGTACTTC.

This clonotype was seen a few times. A much bigger clone sits one base away, suggesting this may be a read error. The gene calls are TRBV5-4 and TRBJ2-3; no clear D. Per germline, CDR1 SGHNT and CDR2 YYREEE (reference sequence). The CDR3 is 13 amino acids. CDR3 sequence reads: CTSSLDSTDTQYF. CDR3 DNA sequence: TGTACCAGCAGCTTAGATAGCACAGATACGCAGTATTTT.

Note on this clonotype: Compared with germline, one end of the junction differs, possibly owing to a read error. The gene calls are TRBV29-1 and TRBJ1-1; D is unresolved. Per the germline V gene, CDR1 is SQVTM and CDR2 is ANQGSEA. CDR3 length: 12 amino acids. CDR3 in DNA: TGCAACGTTGAAAAACTGGGCAGTGAAGCTTTCTTT. Encoded protein: CNVEKLGSEAFF.

Note on this clonotype: The CDR3 carries no conserved terminal phenylalanine or tryptophan, so it likely arises from a read error. The DNA is omitted, as the CDR3 cannot be located on it reliably, and the CDR3 follows TCRdb's listing. V usage is TRBV6-5 and J usage is TRBJ2-2; the DNA was not compared with TRBD1, the D call given in the table. A total of 14 residues make up the CDR3, ends included. The germline V gene has CDR1 MNHEY and CDR2 SVGAGI. CDR3: CASRGSLNTGSCFL.

This clonotype occurred a few times. The conserved final phenylalanine or tryptophan is absent from the CDR3, which likely points to a read error. No DNA is shown, since the ends of the CDR3 on it are uncertain; the CDR3 is the one TCRdb lists. CDR3 amino acids: CASSYSRRETAEQTL. This sequence joins TRBV6-5 and TRBJ2-7; the table assigns TRBD2, which was not confirmed against the DNA. CDR1 MNHEY and CDR2 SVGAGI come from the germline V gene. The CDR3 is made up of 15 amino acids, end residues included.

A word on this clonotype: One end of the junction fails to match germline, which may point to a read error. The gene calls are TRBV6-1 and TRBJ2-7; D may be TRBD1 (6 bases). Germline loops: CDR1 MNHNS, CDR2 SASEGT. The length of the CDR3 is 12 residues. Here the CDR3 reads CVSRERDTVVDF. As DNA, the CDR3 is TGTGTCAGCAGAGAAAGGGACACTGTGGTAGATTTC.

There are a few counts of this clonotype. This may be a read error, as it is one base from a much larger clone. This chain links TRBV5-4 with TRBJ1-2; no definite D call. CDR3 length equals 13 residues. Germline-derived CDR1 and CDR2 are SGHNT and YYREEE (reference sequence). Deletions cut 4 bases from V and 3 bases from J, with 10 bases between. The CDR3 sequence: CASSPRGDYGYTF. CDR3 bases: TGTGCCAGCAGCCCCCGCGGGGACTATGGCTACACCTTC.